The 14 T cell receptor beta chains listed next were all sequenced from one sample in a study of sequential checkpoint blockade in melanoma. Some clones are missing from TCRdb's copy, which holds only in-frame ones; the method was immunoSEQ multiplex PCR. This table has around 40,000 clones, 86% appearing once. The sample's treatment: randomized to nivolumab then ipilimumab (arm A) or the reverse (arm B). This specimen consisted of CD8+ T cells sorted from blood (inferred from file names), obtained from a patient given nivolumab and ipilimumab in sequence. The receptors stem from a human donor with melanoma.

The chain joins TRBV5-6 to TRBJ2-5; D possibly corresponds to TRBD1 (5 bases). The assigned J gene may be wrong: the sequence end matches TRBJ2-7 better. Germline-derived CDR1 and CDR2 are SGHDT and YYEEEE. This CDR3 contains 14 residues. The CDR3 sequence: CASSFWGGPYEQYF. The CDR3 DNA reads as TGTGCCAGCAGCTTCTGGGGCGGCCCCTACGAGCAGTACTTC.

The chain joins TRBV4-2 to TRBJ1-1; D uncertain. The germline CDR1 and CDR2 sequences are LGHNA and YNFKEQ. This CDR3 spans 17 amino acids. V lost 0 bases, J lost 0 bases, and 14 bases lay in between. CDR3 bases: TGTGCCAGCAGCCAAGATCGTCCCCATAGTATGAACACTGAAGCTTTCTTT. Translating it yields CASSQDRPHSMNTEAFF.

The CDR3 sequence is CSVRFPGSNTEAFF. The CDR3 nucleotides are TGCAGCGTGCGTTTCCCAGGGTCCAACACTGAAGCTTTCTTT. The rearrangement joins TRBV29-1 to TRBJ1-1; TRBD1 might be the D (5 bases). The V gene lost 6 bases and the J gene lost 2 bases, with 16 bases spanning the gap. Germline CDR1 is SQVTM and CDR2 is ANQGSEA. The CDR3 is 14 residues long.

The chain has TRBV5-6 and TRBJ1-2, with 7 bases that match TRBD1. This CDR3 spans 15 amino acids. V trimming: 4 bases; J trimming: 4 bases; junction bases outside the gene matches: 10. From germline, CDR1 is SGHDT and CDR2 YYEEEE. CDR3 in amino acids: CASSLGGILSYGYTF. CDR3 in DNA: TGTGCCAGCAGCCTAGGGGGCATTCTCTCCTATGGCTACACCTTC.

The V and J genes are TRBV7-9 and TRBJ2-1, with D possibly matching TRBD1 (5 bases). The length of the CDR3 is 11 residues. Deletions cut 5 bases from V and 10 bases from J, with 9 bases between. Germline lookup yields CDR1 SEHNR and CDR2 FQNEAQ (reference sequence). The CDR3 region is CASSLQGEQFF. The CDR3 nucleotides are TGTGCCAGCAGCCTGCAGGGAGAGCAGTTCTTC.

This sequence joins TRBV10-3 and TRBJ1-1; TRBD1 matches at 7 bases. J lost 7 bases, V lost 2 bases, and 1 base had no gene match. Germline values: CDR1 ENHRY, CDR2 SYGVKD. CDR3 length equals 12 residues. The CDR3 protein is CAISEDRVEAFF. The CDR3 DNA reads as TGTGCCATCAGTGAGGACAGGGTTGAAGCTTTCTTT.

The CDR3 loop reads CASSFLYEQFF. CDR3 sequence (DNA): TGCGCCAGCAGCTTTTTATATGAGCAGTTCTTC. This rearrangement joins TRBV5-1 to TRBJ2-1; D remains ambiguous. Germline V gene data show CDR1 as SGHRS and CDR2 as YFSETQ. V was clipped by 2 bases and J by 8 bases, with 5 bases between them. The CDR3 loop spans 11 amino acids.

The V and J genes are TRBV5-5 and TRBJ1-3; D is ambiguous. Trimming took off 2 bases at V and 8 bases at J, with 14 bases between the two ends. The CDR3 totals 14 residues. The V gene's germline CDR1 is SGHKS and CDR2 YYEKEE (reference sequence). The CDR3: CASSFLNAGDTIYF. Here the CDR3 DNA reads TGTGCCAGCAGCTTTCTGAACGCCGGTGACACCATATATTTT.

CDR3 DNA: TGTGCCAGCAGCTTTGACAGCAACACTGAAGCTTTCTTT. The encoded protein is CASSFDSNTEAFF. The J gene is TRBJ1-1, the V gene TRBV5-6; TRBD1 is a possible D gene (5 bases). Trimming left V 2 bases short and J 2 bases short, with 7 bases between. The germline V gene has CDR1 SGHDT and CDR2 YYEEEE. CDR3 size: 13 residues.

V gene TRBV30 combines with J gene TRBJ2-7; tentative D call: TRBD2 (6 bases). The CDR3 length is 16 residues. V shed 1 base and J shed 2 bases, with 18 bases lying between them. Germline assignment: CDR1 GTSNPN and CDR2 SVGIG (reference sequence). The CDR3 reads CAWSATRGRNAYEQYF. CDR3 bases: TGTGCCTGGAGTGCAACACGGGGGAGGAACGCCTACGAGCAGTACTTC. The full variable domain, in which reference TRBV30 and TRBJ2-7 provide the parts outside the CDR3, is SQTIHQWPATLVQPVGSPLSLECTVEGTSNPNLYWYRQAAGRGLQLLFYSVGIGQISSEVPQNLSASRPQDRQFILSSKKLLLSDSGFYLCAWSATRGRNAYEQYFGPGTRLTVT.

The genes are TRBV9 and TRBJ2-1; no clear D gene. Trimming removed 0 bases at V and 9 bases at J, with 10 bases between. Germline loops: CDR1 SGDLS, CDR2 YYNGEE. The length of the CDR3 is 13 residues. As DNA, the CDR3 is TGTGCCAGCAGCGTAGCGGTCCGCGGTGAGCAGTTCTTC. Protein sequence: CASSVAVRGEQFF. Complete variable domain (other parts from reference TRBV9 and TRBJ2-1): DSGVTQTPKHLITATGQRVTLRCSPRSGDLSVYWYQQSLDQGLQFLIQYYNGEERAKGNILERFSAQQFPDLHSELNLSSLELGDSALYFCASSVAVRGEQFFGPGTRLTVL.

As DNA, the CDR3 is TGTGCCAGCAACTCCGGACTGCCGAACACTGAAGCTTTCTTT. It translates to CASNSGLPNTEAFF. This chain joins TRBV2 and TRBJ1-1; D not resolved. The CDR3 has 14 amino acids. V was shortened by 7 bases and J by 1 base, with 13 bases between the two germline ends. Germline CDR1 and CDR2: SNHLY and FYNNEI.

This clone was seen more than once but under ten times. The rearrangement uses TRBV4-3 and TRBJ1-3; D is unclear. V was trimmed by 0 bases and J by 0 bases, leaving 12 bases between them. The CDR3 is 17 residues long. Per the germline V gene, CDR1 is LGHNA and CDR2 is YSLEER. CDR3 sequence reads: CASSQDWASSSGNTIYF. The DNA of the CDR3 is TGCGCCAGCAGCCAAGATTGGGCCTCCAGCTCTGGAAACACCATATATTTT.

J is TRBJ2-7 and V is TRBV6-5; 7 bases are shared with TRBD2. Germline-derived CDR1 and CDR2 are MNHEY and SVGAGI. The CDR3 contains 15 residues. J was trimmed by 0 bases and V by 5 bases; bases with no gene match: 7. The CDR3 spells CASSPLLALSYEQYF. CDR3 DNA: TGTGCCAGCAGTCCCTTACTAGCGCTCTCCTACGAGCAGTACTTC.